This T cell receptor beta chain came from a study of human T cells and chemical hapten exposure. Time point of the sample: pre-sensitization, week 0. The treatment: therapeutic diphenylcyclopropenone sensitization with weekly scalp DPC. Whole blood that had not been fractionated was the source of extracted total RNA. Via MiXCR, TCRdb re-called the RACE reads, giving one row per CDR3 protein. The data hold around 95,000 distinct CDR3 sequences, with 10% to 13% observed a single time. The CDR3 extends over 15 amino acids. Germline V lookup: CDR1 SEHNR, CDR2 FQNEAQ (reference sequence). V was pared by 2 bases and J by 5 bases, with 16 bases between.

The source of this sequence is a woman in her sixties or seventies with alopecia areata. Some clones in this sample may be carry-over from other donors' samples. This specimen was whole blood, taken in connection with sensitization to the hapten diphenylcyclopropenone (DPC). This rearrangement joins TRBV7-9 to TRBJ2-7, with D unclear. For the CDR3, the DNA is TGTGCCAGCAGCTTATATACCTACCGAAGAAACGAGCAGTACTTC. Protein sequence: CASSLYTYRRNEQYF.